This TCR beta chain was documented in a study of molecular identifiers for immune sequencing clone quantification. TCRdb re-called the PCR reads with MiXCR, one entry per CDR3 protein. The table lists about 65,000 distinct CDR3 sequences, about a fifth of them singletons. This CDR3 has 15 residues. The V and J ends lost 3 bases and 2 bases respectively, with 14 bases between them. CDR1 MNHEY and CDR2 SVGAGI come from the germline V gene. This clonotype was counted many times. This clonotype originated in a human donor in good health. Some libraries in this study had Jurkat cell RNA spiked in. Sequenced material: naive CD8+ T cells from blood, with Jurkat cell RNA spiked in. Subset meaning: FACS-sorted CD8+CD4-CCR7+CD45RA+ naive T cells. The J gene is TRBJ2-7, the V gene TRBV6-5; D may be TRBD2 (6 bases). Written as DNA, the CDR3 is TGTGCCAGCAGTTATTTCTCGGGGGAACCCTACGAGCAGTACTTC. Translation: CASSYFSGEPYEQYF.